These 30 T cell receptor beta chains were sequenced from one sample in a study of blood T cell repertoires in COVID-19. Assay: immunoSEQ multiplex PCR; the TCRdb copy retains only in-frame clones and omits some. The sample consists of some 130,000 clones, around 85% of them appearing once. Sequenced sample: peripheral blood. The receptors originated from a woman in her 50s who had recovered from COVID-19.

The chain is built from TRBV18 and TRBJ1-3; 7 bases map to TRBD1. Germline V CDR1 and CDR2: KGHSH, LQKENI. Trimming cost V 8 bases and J 8 bases; bases outside gene matches: 6. The CDR3 extends over 12 amino acids. Here the CDR3 reads CASAVQGDTIYF. The CDR3 region has the DNA TGTGCCAGCGCGGTCCAGGGGGACACCATATATTTT.

V is TRBV6-5 and J is TRBJ1-2; tentative D call: TRBD1 (6 bases). There are 15 residues in the CDR3. V was pared by 6 bases and J by 7 bases, with 21 bases between. The germline CDR1 and CDR2 sequences are MNHEY and SVGAGI. The CDR3 is CASRPPGGAGRGYTF. Written as DNA, the CDR3 is TGTGCCAGCAGGCCCCCCGGGGGGGCTGGCCGTGGCTACACCTTC.

J is TRBJ2-7 and V is TRBV18; D remains unclear. The CDR3 consists of 13 residues. Per the germline V gene, CDR1 is KGHSH and CDR2 is LQKENI. Trimming left V 1 base short and J 2 bases short, with 6 bases between. The CDR3 nucleotides read TGTGCCAGCTCACCACAGCCCCCCTACGAGCAGTACTTC. Translating gives CASSPQPPYEQYF.

This chain joins TRBV18 and TRBJ1-2; D perhaps matches TRBD1 (5 bases). The CDR3 is 16 residues long. V lost 2 bases, J lost 4 bases, and 17 bases lay in between. From germline, CDR1 is KGHSH and CDR2 LQKENI. This CDR3 is CASSPMGRGDGYGYTF. The CDR3 DNA sequence: TGTGCCAGCTCACCAATGGGGCGGGGAGACGGCTATGGCTACACCTTC.

The rearrangement links TRBV5-1 to TRBJ1-6; 9 nucleotides match TRBD1. The CDR3 has 14 residues. The V and J ends lost 4 bases and 6 bases, in that order; junction bases with no gene match: 2. In germline, CDR1 is SGHRS, CDR2 YFSETQ. CDR3 loop: CASSPGQGNSPLHF. CDR3 nucleotides: TGCGCCAGCAGCCCGGGACAGGGTAATTCACCCCTCCACTTT.

This clone was recorded once. The chain couples TRBV10-3 to TRBJ2-2, with 8 positions matching TRBD1. CDR3 size: 16 residues. V lost 3 bases, J lost 4 bases, and 7 bases stayed unmatched. The germline V gene has CDR1 ENHRY and CDR2 SYGVKD. The CDR3 spells CAISERGQAGTGELFF. The CDR3 nucleotides are TGTGCCATCAGTGAAAGGGGACAGGCGGGCACCGGGGAGCTGTTTTTT.

The V and J genes are TRBV12-3 or TRBV12-4 and TRBJ2-7; D remains unclear. Trimming pared 6 bases from V and 4 bases from J, leaving 10 bases between. The CDR3 is made up of 12 amino acids. CDR3 coding DNA: TGTGCCAGCAGCCCCGCCAGTTACGAGCAGTACTTC. Its translation is CASSPASYEQYF.

The gene calls are TRBV9 and TRBJ1-2, with 8 bases lining up with TRBD1. Trimming at V came to 4 bases and at J to 7 bases, leaving 9 bases not matched to a gene. CDR1 is SGDLS, CDR2 YYNGEE, per germline. This CDR3 contains 14 residues. CDR3: CASSLRQGISGYTF. CDR3 coding DNA: TGTGCCAGCAGCCTGCGACAGGGGATCTCTGGCTACACCTTC. Combining the CDR3 with reference TRBV9 and TRBJ1-2 gives the whole variable domain DSGVTQTPKHLITATGQRVTLRCSPRSGDLSVYWYQQSLDQGLQFLIQYYNGEERAKGNILERFSAQQFPDLHSELNLSSLELGDSALYFCASSLRQGISGYTFGSGTRLTVV.

This clone showed up just once. V is TRBV27 and J is TRBJ1-2; a weak D match, TRBD1 (6 bases). The CDR3 is 14 amino acids. V was pared by 3 bases and J by 0 bases, with 8 bases between. Germline values: CDR1 MNHEY, CDR2 SMNVEV (reference sequence). As DNA, the CDR3 is TGTGCCAGCAGTTTGTCAGGGGCTAACTATGGCTACACCTTC. It specifies CASSLSGANYGYTF.

The rearrangement links TRBV5-1 to TRBJ2-1; 9 nucleotides align to TRBD1. Per the germline V gene, CDR1 is SGHRS and CDR2 is YFSETQ. With V trimmed by 4 bases and J by 2 bases, 4 bases remained unmatched. The CDR3 consists of 15 residues. CDR3 DNA sequence: TGCGCCAGCAGCGCCGGGACAGGGCCCTACAATGAGCAGTTCTTC. Translating it yields CASSAGTGPYNEQFF.

The J gene is TRBJ1-1, the V gene TRBV4-2; a possible D gene is TRBD1 (6 bases). The V and J ends lost 0 bases and 12 bases respectively, with 14 bases between them. This CDR3 region has 13 residues. From germline, CDR1 is LGHNA and CDR2 YNFKEQ. The CDR3 here is CASSQDRQGSTFF. Here the CDR3 DNA reads TGTGCCAGCAGCCAAGATCGGCAGGGGAGTACTTTCTTT.

This clone was found a few times. The gene calls are TRBV7-3 and TRBJ1-1, with D possibly being TRBD1 (6 bases). The V gene lost 5 bases and the J gene lost 4 bases, with 14 bases spanning the gap. This CDR3 region has 14 residues. Per germline, CDR1 SGHTA and CDR2 FQGTGA. The CDR3 DNA reads as TGTGCCAGCAGCAAAAGGGGAGGGGGCACTGAAGCTTTCTTT. Protein: CASSKRGGGTEAFF.

This clone was seen a handful of times. The chain uses TRBV6-5 and TRBJ1-4; TRBD1 might be the D (6 bases). The CDR3 runs to 15 residues. The germline CDR1 and CDR2 sequences are MNHEY and SVGAGI. Trimming left V 8 bases short and J 8 bases short, with 21 bases between. Written as DNA, the CDR3 is TGTGCCAGCTTCAGTCAGGGACAAGGCTTCGAAAAACTGTTTTTT. Its translation: CASFSQGQGFEKLFF.

The gene calls are TRBV5-4 and TRBJ1-2; tentative D call: TRBD1 (6 bases). The length of the CDR3 is 13 residues. Germline loops: CDR1 SGHNT, CDR2 YYREEE (reference sequence). Trimming shortened V by 1 base and J by 7 bases, and 11 bases separated the two germline ends. The CDR3, as DNA: TGTGCCAGCAGCTTGACAGGGTTAGGTGGCTACACCTTC. Its protein is CASSLTGLGGYTF.

The CDR3 DNA sequence: TGCGCCAGCAGCTTGATTGAGACAGGGGGCTACGAGCAGTACTTC. Residues: CASSLIETGGYEQYF. The V call is TRBV5-1, the J call TRBJ2-7; 9 bases agree with TRBD1. Germline loops: CDR1 SGHRS, CDR2 YFSETQ. CDR3 length: 15 residues. The ends lost 1 base at V and 3 bases at J; junction bases unmatched: 5.

The chain is built from TRBV10-3 and TRBJ2-7, with D tentatively TRBD1 (6 bases). The CDR3 is 15 amino acids. V was trimmed by 0 bases and J by 3 bases, leaving 12 bases between them. The germline gives CDR1 ENHRY, CDR2 SYGVKD. CDR3 residues: CAISESAGTSYEQYF. CDR3 nucleotides: TGTGCCATCAGTGAGTCAGCAGGGACAAGCTACGAGCAGTACTTC.

In its sample, this clone was seen once. This rearrangement joins TRBV11-3 to TRBJ2-7; the match to TRBD2 covers 9 bases. Germline assignment: CDR1 SGHNT and CDR2 YENEEA. Unmatched junction bases numbered 4, after V lost 5 bases and J lost 2 bases. This CDR3 spans 14 amino acids. For the CDR3, the DNA is TGTGCCAGCAGCCTTCTAGCGGGAACCTACGAGCAGTACTTC. It translates to CASSLLAGTYEQYF.

The V call is TRBV18, the J call TRBJ2-7; a possible D gene is TRBD2 (6 bases). CDR3 length: 15 residues. V dropped 3 bases and J dropped 0 bases, with 12 bases sitting between them. The germline gives CDR1 KGHSH, CDR2 LQKENI. The CDR3 is CASSPGLASSYEQYF. CDR3 DNA: TGTGCCAGCTCACCCGGCCTAGCGAGCTCCTACGAGCAGTACTTC. The full variable domain, completed using reference TRBV18 and TRBJ2-7, is NAGVMQNPRHLVRRRGQEARLRCSPMKGHSHVYWYRQLPEEGLKFMVYLQKENIIDESGMPKERFSAEFPKEGPSILRIQQVVRGDSAAYFCASSPGLASSYEQYFGPGTRLTVT.

The V gene is TRBV5-6, the J gene TRBJ2-7, with TRBD1 matching over 7 bases. With V trimmed by 5 bases and J by 3 bases, 11 bases remained unmatched. The CDR3 extends over 15 amino acids. The germline V gene has CDR1 SGHDT and CDR2 YYEEEE. The CDR3 DNA reads TGTGCCAGCAGTCGGACAGGACGGTCGGACTACGAGCAGTACTTC. Translated: CASSRTGRSDYEQYF.

The V gene is TRBV5-8, the J gene TRBJ2-6; 8 nucleotides align to TRBD1. Losses at the gene ends were 4 bases for V and 0 bases for J; bases not matched to a gene: 6. The CDR3 has 17 amino acids. CDR1 is SGHTS, CDR2 YDEGEE, per germline. The CDR3 DNA is TGTGCCAGCAGCCAGGGGGCGGACTCCTCTGGGGCCAACGTCCTGACTTTC. Protein sequence: CASSQGADSSGANVLTF.

About this clone itself: The same CDR3 is also encoded by other DNA sequences in this sample. As DNA, the CDR3 is TGTGCCAGCAGCGTAGTCGGACAGGGAGAGACCCAGTACTTC. Translation gives CASSVVGQGETQYF. The gene calls are TRBV9 and TRBJ2-5; TRBD1 matches at 8 bases. Germline V CDR1 and CDR2: SGDLS, YYNGEE. With 0 bases clipped from V and 4 bases from J, the junction kept 2 bases outside the gene matches. This CDR3 region has 14 residues.

This chain joins TRBV3-1 (or the pseudogene TRBV3-2) and TRBJ2-3; the D gene is possibly TRBD2 (6 bases). With 4 bases removed from V and 1 base from J, the gap between germline ends came to 12 bases. The CDR3 spans 15 residues. In germline, CDR1 is LGHDT, CDR2 YNNKEL (reference sequence). DNA of the CDR3: TGTGCCAGCAGCCCCTGGGCTAGCGGCACAGATACGCAGTATTTT. Its protein product is CASSPWASGTDTQYF.

The chain recombines TRBV5-5 with TRBJ1-4; 9 positions match TRBD1. The V and J ends lost 4 bases and 4 bases, in that order; junction bases with no gene match: 2. Germline V gene data show CDR1 as SGHKS and CDR2 as YYEKEE (reference sequence). This CDR3 region has 14 residues. The CDR3 is CASSPTGGNEKLFF. CDR3 bases: TGTGCCAGCAGCCCGACAGGGGGTAATGAAAAACTGTTTTTT.

This clone was seen ten or more times. The chain combines TRBV4-2 with TRBJ1-1; the D is unclear. Trimming took off 3 bases at V and 5 bases at J, with 13 bases between the two ends. Germline V lookup: CDR1 LGHNA, CDR2 YNFKEQ. The CDR3 has 14 residues. The CDR3 bases are TGTGCCAGCAGCCACCTGTTTGGCAGTACTGAAGCTTTCTTT. Translated: CASSHLFGSTEAFF.

The gene calls are TRBV15 and TRBJ2-7, with TRBD2 matching 10 bases. CDR1 LNHNV and CDR2 YYDKDF come from the germline V gene (reference sequence). With V trimmed by 0 bases and J by 2 bases, 4 bases remained unmatched. The CDR3 length is 16 residues. The CDR3 protein is CATSRDQLAGTYEQYF. CDR3 coding DNA: TGTGCCACCAGCAGAGATCAACTAGCGGGGACCTACGAGCAGTACTTC.

The chain links TRBV18 to TRBJ2-5; no clear D gene. This CDR3 is built from 14 residues. CDR1 and CDR2 (germline): KGHSH, LQKENI. The V end was cut by 1 base, the J end by 2 bases, with 8 bases between. CDR3 sequence reads: CASSPLADQETQYF. Here the CDR3 DNA reads TGTGCCAGCTCACCACTAGCCGATCAAGAGACCCAGTACTTC.

The chain employs TRBV11-3 and TRBJ2-2, with 7 bases matching TRBD2. This CDR3 has 16 amino acids. Germline CDR1 and CDR2: SGHNT and YENEEA. V was clipped by 0 bases and J by 7 bases; unmatched bases: 8. The CDR3 DNA reads as TGTGCCAGCAGCTTAGATCTAAGGGAGGGTCACGGGGAGCTGTTTTTT. It is translated as CASSLDLREGHGELFF.

This chain joins TRBV2 and TRBJ2-7, with TRBD2 identical over 14 bases. The junction had 4 bases not matched to a gene; V was cut back by 8 bases and J by 4 bases. The CDR3 length is 14 residues. Germline V CDR1 and CDR2: SNHLY, FYNNEI. CDR3 region: CASRTSGGRYEQYF. The DNA of the CDR3 is TGTGCCAGCCGGACTAGCGGGGGGCGTTACGAGCAGTACTTC.

In DNA, the CDR3 is TGCGCCAGCAGCCAAGGACAGGGAACAATTAACTATGGCTACACCTTC. Translating gives CASSQGQGTINYGYTF. The chain recombines TRBV4-3 with TRBJ1-2; 7 positions agree with TRBD1. The junction had 6 bases not matched to a gene; V was cut back by 1 base and J by 1 base. Germline CDR1 and CDR2: LGHNA and YSLEER. The CDR3 spans 16 residues.

The rearrangement uses TRBV9 and TRBJ2-1; TRBD1 aligns across 10 bases. Germline trimming cut 3 bases from V and 4 bases from J; bases unmatched to any gene: 4. The V gene's germline CDR1 is SGDLS and CDR2 YYNGEE. The CDR3 consists of 15 residues. CDR3 region: CASSGQGALYNEQFF. CDR3 nucleotides: TGTGCCAGCAGCGGACAGGGGGCCTTGTACAATGAGCAGTTCTTC.